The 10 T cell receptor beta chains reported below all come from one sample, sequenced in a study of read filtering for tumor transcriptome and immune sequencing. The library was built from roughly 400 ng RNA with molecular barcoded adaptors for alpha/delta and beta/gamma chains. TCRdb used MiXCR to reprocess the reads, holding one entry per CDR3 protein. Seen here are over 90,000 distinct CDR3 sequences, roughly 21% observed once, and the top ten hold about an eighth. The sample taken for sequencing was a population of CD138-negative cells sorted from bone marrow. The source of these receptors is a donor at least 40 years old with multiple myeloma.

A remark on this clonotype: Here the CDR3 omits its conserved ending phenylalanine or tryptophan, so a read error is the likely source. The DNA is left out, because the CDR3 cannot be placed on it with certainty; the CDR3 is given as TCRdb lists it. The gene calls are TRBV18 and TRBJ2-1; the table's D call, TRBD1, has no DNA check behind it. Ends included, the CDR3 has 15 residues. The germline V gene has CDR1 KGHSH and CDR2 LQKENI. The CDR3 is CASSPRGAINNEQFI.

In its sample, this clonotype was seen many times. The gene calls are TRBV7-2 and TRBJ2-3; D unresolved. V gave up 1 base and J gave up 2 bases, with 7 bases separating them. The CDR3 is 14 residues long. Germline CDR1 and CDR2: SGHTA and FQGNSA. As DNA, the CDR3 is TGTGCCAGCAGCTTAGAAGCTCTCACAGATACGCAGTATTTT. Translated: CASSLEALTDTQYF.

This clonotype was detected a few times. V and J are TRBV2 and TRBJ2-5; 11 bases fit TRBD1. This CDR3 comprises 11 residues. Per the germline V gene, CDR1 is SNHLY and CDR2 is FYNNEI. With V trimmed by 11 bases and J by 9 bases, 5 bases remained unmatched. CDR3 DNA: TGTGCCGTGGGACAGGGGGAGGCCCAGTACTTC. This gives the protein CAVGQGEAQYF.

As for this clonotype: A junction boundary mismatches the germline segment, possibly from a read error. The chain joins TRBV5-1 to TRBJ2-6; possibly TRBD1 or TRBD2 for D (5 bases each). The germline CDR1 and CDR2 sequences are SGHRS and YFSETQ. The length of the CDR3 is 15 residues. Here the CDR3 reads CASSLRVSGVNVLTF. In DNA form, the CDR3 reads TGCGCCAGCAGCCTCAGGGTTTCCGGGGTCAACGTCCTGACTTTC.

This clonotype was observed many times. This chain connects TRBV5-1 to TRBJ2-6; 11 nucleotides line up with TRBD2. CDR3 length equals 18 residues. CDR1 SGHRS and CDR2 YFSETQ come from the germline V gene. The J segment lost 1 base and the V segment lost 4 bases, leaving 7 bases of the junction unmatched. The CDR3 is CASSLTGLAGSGANVLTF. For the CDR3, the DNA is TGCGCCAGCAGCCTAACCGGACTAGCGGGTTCTGGGGCCAACGTCCTGACTTTC.

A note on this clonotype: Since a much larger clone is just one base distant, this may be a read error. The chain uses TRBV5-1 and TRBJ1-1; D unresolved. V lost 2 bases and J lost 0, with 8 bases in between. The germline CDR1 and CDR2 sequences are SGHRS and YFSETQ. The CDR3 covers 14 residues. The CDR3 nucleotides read TGCGCCAGCAGCTTCAAGAACATGAACACTGAAGCTTTCTTT. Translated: CASSFKNMNTEAFF.

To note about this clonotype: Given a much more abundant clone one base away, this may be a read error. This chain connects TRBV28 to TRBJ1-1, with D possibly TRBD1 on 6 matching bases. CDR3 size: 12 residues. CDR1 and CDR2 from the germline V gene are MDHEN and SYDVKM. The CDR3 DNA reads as TGTGCCAGCAGTGGCGGGGGCACTGAAGCTTCCTTT. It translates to CASSGGGTEASF.

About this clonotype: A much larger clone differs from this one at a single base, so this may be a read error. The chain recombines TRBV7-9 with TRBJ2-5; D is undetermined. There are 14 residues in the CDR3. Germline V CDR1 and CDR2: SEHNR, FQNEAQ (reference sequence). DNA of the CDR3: TGTGCCGGCAGCTTAGGTAGCCCCACGGAGACCCAGTACTTC. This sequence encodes CAGSLGSPTETQYF.

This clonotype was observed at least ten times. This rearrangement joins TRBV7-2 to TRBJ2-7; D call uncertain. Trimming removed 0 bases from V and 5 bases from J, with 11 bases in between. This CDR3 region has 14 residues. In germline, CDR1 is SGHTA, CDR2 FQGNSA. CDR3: CASSLAPDRNEQYF. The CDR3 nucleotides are TGTGCCAGCAGCTTAGCTCCCGACCGGAACGAGCAGTACTTC.

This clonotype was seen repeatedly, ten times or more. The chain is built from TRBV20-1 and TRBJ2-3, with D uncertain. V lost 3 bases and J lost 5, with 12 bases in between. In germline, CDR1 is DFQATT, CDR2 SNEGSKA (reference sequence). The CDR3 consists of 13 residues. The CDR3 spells CSARVGSGDTQYF. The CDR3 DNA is TGCAGTGCTAGGGTGGGGTCGGGAGATACGCAGTATTTT.